A selection of T cell receptor beta chains follows, all from one sample in a study of T cells after yellow fever vaccination. TCRdb reprocessed the 5' RACE reads via MiXCR and lists one record per CDR3 protein. The repertoire holds under 550,000 distinct CDR3 sequences, with 21% as singletons. Sequences were derived from PBMCs, sampled 20 to 25 days after the first yellow fever vaccination. The receptors were sampled from a man aged 18 to 30 who received the YFV17D yellow fever vaccine. Each CDR3 is given with its conserved first and last residue. The D gene is left open where the match is weak. Some rows mark clone size as missing; the rest say once, few, many or name a class of expanded clone.

CDR3nt: TGTGCCAGCAGCCCCGGGGAGGGCTATGGCTACACCTTC
CDR3aa: CASSPGEGYGYTF
j_gene: TRBJ1-2
abundance: few
d_gene: NA
v_gene: TRBV12-3/TRBV12-4

CDR3nt: TGCGCCAGCAGCCAAGAAGCCGGGACAGGGGCTTACAATGAGCAGTTCTTC
CDR3aa: CASSQEAGTGAYNEQFF
j_gene: TRBJ2-1
abundance: few
d_gene: TRBD1
v_gene: TRBV4-1

CDR3nt: TGCGCCAGCAGCTTTAGTCTAGCGGGGCCCAGCTCCTACAATGAGCAGTTCTTC
CDR3aa: CASSFSLAGPSSYNEQFF
j_gene: TRBJ2-1
abundance: few
d_gene: TRBD2
v_gene: TRBV5-1

CDR3nt: TGTGCCAGCTCCAAGACAGGTCCCTACAATGAGCAGTTCTTC
CDR3aa: CASSKTGPYNEQFF
j_gene: TRBJ2-1
abundance: few
d_gene: NA
v_gene: TRBV27

CDR3nt: TGCGCCAGCAGCCAAGCAGTTCTCAGCTCTGGAAACACCATATATTTT
CDR3aa: CASSQAVLSSGNTIYF
j_gene: TRBJ1-3
abundance: many
d_gene: NA
v_gene: TRBV4-1

CDR3nt: TGTGCCAGCAGCCCTACTAGCGGGGGGGGCCAAGAGACCCAGTACTTC
CDR3aa: CASSPTSGGGQETQYF
j_gene: TRBJ2-5
abundance: few
d_gene: TRBD2
v_gene: TRBV11-2

CDR3nt: TGTGCCAGCAGCCATTCGGGGGTCCAGGAGACCCAGTACTTC
CDR3aa: CASSHSGVQETQYF
j_gene: TRBJ2-5
abundance: few
d_gene: NA
v_gene: TRBV12-3/TRBV12-4

CDR3nt: TGTGCCAGCAGCTCTTTCGTTGAGCAGTTCTTC
CDR3aa: CASSSFVEQFF
j_gene: TRBJ2-1
abundance: NA
d_gene: NA
v_gene: TRBV7-2

CDR3nt: TGTGCCACCAGTGATTTCATTTCCGGGACGGAGGGAACGCAGTATTTT
CDR3aa: CATSDFISGTEGTQYF
j_gene: TRBJ2-3
abundance: NA
d_gene: NA
v_gene: TRBV24-1

CDR3nt: TGTGCCAGCAGCGCAAGTCCCGGGACAGGGCTCAATGGCTACAATGAGCAGTTCTTC
CDR3aa: CASSASPGTGLNGYNEQFF
j_gene: TRBJ2-1
abundance: few
d_gene: TRBD1
v_gene: TRBV5-6

CDR3nt: TGCGCCACCCCGACCGTTGGGGACACCGGGGAGCTGTTTTTT
CDR3aa: CATPTVGDTGELFF
j_gene: TRBJ2-2
abundance: NA
d_gene: NA
v_gene: TRBV5-1

CDR3nt: TGTGCCAGCAGTTACGACCACGGGGAGCAGTTCTTC
CDR3aa: CASSYDHGEQFF
j_gene: TRBJ2-1
abundance: NA
d_gene: NA
v_gene: TRBV6-5

CDR3nt: TGTGCCATCAGTCCCCGGGACAGCCAAGAGACCCAGTACTTC
CDR3aa: CAISPRDSQETQYF
j_gene: TRBJ2-5
abundance: few
d_gene: TRBD1
v_gene: TRBV10-3

CDR3nt: TGTGCCAGCAGCTTAGACTTGTACACAGATACGCAGTATTTT
CDR3aa: CASSLDLYTDTQYF
j_gene: TRBJ2-3
abundance: NA
d_gene: NA
v_gene: TRBV11-2

CDR3nt: TGTGCCAGCCGAGGGCAGGGCCCTTCAGGCGAGCAGTACTTC
CDR3aa: CASRGQGPSGEQYF
j_gene: TRBJ2-7
abundance: NA
d_gene: NA
v_gene: TRBV7-2

CDR3nt: TGTGCCACCAAAGGGATGACAGGGAACGGGCCCCAAGAGACCCAGTACTTC
CDR3aa: CATKGMTGNGPQETQYF
j_gene: TRBJ2-5
abundance: few
d_gene: TRBD1
v_gene: TRBV10-3

CDR3nt: TGTGCCAGCAGCTTGCGGATTAGCACAGATACGCAGTATTTT
CDR3aa: CASSLRISTDTQYF
j_gene: TRBJ2-3
abundance: many
d_gene: NA
v_gene: TRBV5-6

CDR3nt: TGCGCCAGCAGCTTGGTAGAGACCCAGTACTTC
CDR3aa: CASSLVETQYF
j_gene: TRBJ2-5
abundance: many
d_gene: NA
v_gene: TRBV5-1

CDR3nt: TGTGCCAGCAGCTTCTCGGAGGGCACTGAAGCTTTCTTT
CDR3aa: CASSFSEGTEAFF
j_gene: TRBJ1-1
abundance: few
d_gene: NA
v_gene: TRBV11-2

CDR3nt: TGCGCCAGCAGCGCCCAGGGGGATATGAACACTGAAGCTTTCTTT
CDR3aa: CASSAQGDMNTEAFF
j_gene: TRBJ1-1
abundance: few
d_gene: TRBD1
v_gene: TRBV4-3

CDR3nt: TGTGCCAGCTCGTATGAACGGACAGGGCAATTTGGAAACACCATATATTTT
CDR3aa: CASSYERTGQFGNTIYF
j_gene: TRBJ1-3
abundance: NA
d_gene: TRBD1
v_gene: TRBV18

CDR3nt: TGTGCCAGCAGTTACTCCGCGGGACTAGGAAACATTCAGTACTTC
CDR3aa: CASSYSAGLGNIQYF
j_gene: TRBJ2-4
abundance: few
d_gene: TRBD2
v_gene: TRBV6-5

CDR3nt: TGTGCCAGCAGCTTAGGACAGAATTATTCACCCCTCCACTTT
CDR3aa: CASSLGQNYSPLHF
j_gene: TRBJ1-6
abundance: few
d_gene: NA
v_gene: TRBV7-2

CDR3nt: TGCGCCAGCAGGGGTACCGGGACTAGCGGGGATCATACGCAGTATTTT
CDR3aa: CASRGTGTSGDHTQYF
j_gene: TRBJ2-3
abundance: few
d_gene: TRBD2
v_gene: TRBV4-1

CDR3nt: TGTGCCAGCAGCCAGGAACAGGTCCAAGAGACCCAGTACTTC
CDR3aa: CASSQEQVQETQYF
j_gene: TRBJ2-5
abundance: NA
d_gene: NA
v_gene: TRBV14

CDR3nt: TGCGCCAGCAGCCAAGAAGGACTTACGCAGTATTTT
CDR3aa: CASSQEGLTQYF
j_gene: TRBJ2-3
abundance: NA
d_gene: NA
v_gene: TRBV4-1